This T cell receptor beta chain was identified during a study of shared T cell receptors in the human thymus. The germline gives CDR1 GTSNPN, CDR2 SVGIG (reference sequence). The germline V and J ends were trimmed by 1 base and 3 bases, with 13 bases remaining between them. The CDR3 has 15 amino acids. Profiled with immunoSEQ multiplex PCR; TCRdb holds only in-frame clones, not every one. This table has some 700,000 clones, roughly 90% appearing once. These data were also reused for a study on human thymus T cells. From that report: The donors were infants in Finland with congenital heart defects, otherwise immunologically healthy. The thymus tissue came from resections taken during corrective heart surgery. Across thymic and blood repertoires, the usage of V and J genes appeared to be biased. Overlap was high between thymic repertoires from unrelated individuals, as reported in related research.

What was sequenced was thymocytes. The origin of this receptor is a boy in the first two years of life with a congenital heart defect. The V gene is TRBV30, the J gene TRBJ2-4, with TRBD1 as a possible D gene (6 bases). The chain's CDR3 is CAWSEGDPVKNIQYF. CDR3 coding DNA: TGTGCCTGGAGTGAGGGGGACCCGGTCAAAAACATTCAGTACTTC.